Listed below are T cell receptor beta chains from one sample, sequenced in a study of cytomegalovirus exposure and HLA in healthy donors. Only in-frame clones appear in the TCRdb table, and some are missing; sequencing was by immunoSEQ multiplex PCR. Of about 200,000 clones in the sample, under 90% are singletons; the top ten hold about 0.092%. What was sequenced was PBMCs. All receptors derive from a boy aged 2 to 10 in good health and CMV-seronegative. CDR3s include the opening cysteine and the closing phenylalanine or tryptophan. The D gene is left open where the match is weak. Some rows mark clone size as missing; the rest say once, few, many or name a class of expanded clone.

V,size,J,D,CDR3,DNA
TRBV7-9,-,TRBJ1-5,-,CASSTGGTPGDQPQHF,TGTGCCAGCAGCACAGGAGGGACGCCAGGCGATCAGCCCCAGCATTTT
TRBV2,-,TRBJ1-2,-,CASSEWAGSVYGYTF,TGTGCCAGCAGTGAATGGGCAGGGTCCGTATATGGCTACACCTTC
TRBV2,-,TRBJ1-1,TRBD1,CASSRAPQGIAEAFF,TGTGCCAGCAGTAGGGCCCCACAGGGGATAGCTGAAGCTTTCTTT
TRBV27,-,TRBJ2-4,TRBD2,CASSSAAGGFLSKNIQYF,TGTGCCAGCAGTTCGGCAGCGGGGGGCTTCCTTTCCAAAAACATTCAGTACTTC
TRBV5-1,-,TRBJ2-7,TRBD1,CASRTGEAYEQYF,TGCGCCAGCAGAACAGGGGAAGCCTACGAGCAGTACTTC
TRBV4-2,-,TRBJ1-6,TRBD1,CASSQDSTGGADYNSPLHF,TGTGCCAGCAGCCAAGACTCAACAGGGGGCGCGGACTATAATTCACCCCTCCACTTT
TRBV13,-,TRBJ2-4,-,CASSFSKNIQYF,TGTGCCAGCAGCTTCTCCAAAAACATTCAGTACTTC
TRBV19,-,TRBJ1-1,-,CASSRRWGDVEMNTEAFF,TGTGCCAGTAGCCGTAGGTGGGGGGACGTGGAGATGAACACTGAAGCTTTCTTT
TRBV10-2,-,TRBJ2-7,-,CASSWGDRLYEQYF,TGCGCCAGCAGTTGGGGGGACAGACTGTACGAGCAGTACTTC
TRBV20-1,-,TRBJ2-5,-,CSANSETQYF,TGCAGTGCTAATTCGGAGACCCAGTACTTC
TRBV6-6,-,TRBJ1-4,-,CASTRFVGSPNEKLFF,TGTGCCAGCACCCGGTTTGTCGGGTCGCCTAATGAAAAACTGTTTTTT
TRBV2,few,TRBJ1-1,-,CASTAGGSGTEAFF,TGTGCCAGCACCGCTGGGGGGTCCGGCACTGAAGCTTTCTTT
TRBV25-1,-,TRBJ1-2,-,CASSVSGIDYGYTF,TGTGCCAGCAGCGTGTCGGGGATTGACTATGGCTACACCTTC
TRBV4-1,-,TRBJ1-3,-,CASSQDAQAGTIYF,TGCGCCAGCAGCCAAGATGCCCAGGCGGGCACCATATATTTT
TRBV4-3,few,TRBJ1-3,TRBD1,CASSQTGQAGNTIYF,TGCGCCAGCAGCCAAACGGGACAGGCAGGAAACACCATATATTTT
TRBV11-2,-,TRBJ1-2,TRBD1,CASSSIAGQGNYGYTF,TGTGCCAGCAGCTCCATCGCGGGACAGGGTAACTATGGCTACACCTTC
TRBV5-1,-,TRBJ2-5,TRBD2,CASSLMIGTRGLDF,TGCGCCAGCAGCTTAATGATTGGGACTAGGGGCCTGGACTTC
TRBV6-5,-,TRBJ1-2,TRBD1,CASSPGQGIGGYTF,TGTGCCAGCAGTCCGGGACAGGGGATAGGGGGCTACACCTTC
TRBV7-2,-,TRBJ2-2,TRBD1,CASSGQGANTGELFF,TGTGCCAGCAGCGGACAGGGGGCGAACACCGGGGAGCTGTTTTTT
TRBV5-1,-,TRBJ2-7,TRBD1,CASSFNRGRSTYEQYF,TGCGCCAGCAGCTTTAACAGGGGGCGAAGCACCTACGAGCAGTACTTC
TRBV4-1,-,TRBJ1-2,TRBD1,CASSQLFVGQGNYGYTF,TGCGCCAGCAGCCAATTATTTGTGGGACAGGGCAACTATGGCTACACCTTC
TRBV4-1,-,TRBJ2-5,-,CASSQAHGETQYF,TGCGCCAGCAGCCAAGCCCACGGGGAGACCCAGTACTTC
TRBV5-6,-,TRBJ2-7,-,CASSLFTAYEQYF,TGTGCCAGCAGCTTGTTCACAGCCTACGAGCAGTACTTC
TRBV9,-,TRBJ2-5,-,CASSVGGQETQYF,TGTGCCAGCAGCGTAGGAGGCCAAGAGACCCAGTACTTC
TRBV27,-,TRBJ2-2,-,CASNPDSRNTGELFF,TGTGCCAGCAACCCCGACAGTCGGAACACCGGGGAGCTGTTTTTT
TRBV19,-,TRBJ2-7,TRBD2,CASSGTRDYEQYF,TGTGCCAGTAGCGGGACTAGGGACTACGAGCAGTACTTC
TRBV4-3,-,TRBJ2-3,-,CASSQDLKRRGPEDTQYF,TGCGCCAGCAGCCAAGACCTGAAGCGGCGGGGACCGGAGGATACGCAGTATTTT
TRBV9,few,TRBJ2-1,-,CASSVEAGSYNEQFF,TGTGCCAGCAGCGTAGAGGCGGGATCCTACAATGAGCAGTTCTTC
TRBV29-1,-,TRBJ2-1,-,CSGTTTRGNEQFF,TGCAGCGGGACGACAACCAGGGGCAATGAGCAGTTCTTC
TRBV29-1,-,TRBJ1-1,-,CSVDGTHMNTEAFF,TGCAGCGTTGACGGGACACATATGAACACTGAAGCTTTCTTT
TRBV5-1,-,TRBJ2-5,TRBD1,CASSYDRGGETQYF,TGCGCCAGCAGCTACGACAGGGGCGGGGAGACCCAGTACTTC
TRBV6-5,-,TRBJ2-7,-,CASSYQGARYEQYF,TGTGCCAGCAGTTACCAAGGGGCGCGGTACGAGCAGTACTTC